The 9 T cell receptor beta chains listed next were all sequenced from one sample in a study of blood T cell repertoires in COVID-19. Clones were read by immunoSEQ multiplex PCR, and TCRdb kept only the in-frame ones, dropping some. The sample shows roughly 140,000 clones, more than 70% of them seen only once. The sequenced material came from peripheral blood. These receptors originate from a man aged 55-75 years with active or convalescent COVID-19.

The chain links TRBV9 to TRBJ2-3; 10 nucleotides agree with TRBD2. V was pared by 0 bases and J by 8 bases, with 9 bases of the junction left unmatched. CDR1 is SGDLS, CDR2 YYNGEE, per germline. The CDR3 is 16 residues long. CDR3 residues: CASSVAWSSGRGTQYF. CDR3 in DNA: TGTGCCAGCAGCGTAGCTTGGTCTAGCGGGAGAGGTACGCAGTATTTT. The full variable domain, rest sourced from reference TRBV9 and TRBJ2-3, is DSGVTQTPKHLITATGQRVTLRCSPRSGDLSVYWYQQSLDQGLQFLIQYYNGEERAKGNILERFSAQQFPDLHSELNLSSLELGDSALYFCASSVAWSSGRGTQYFGPGTRLTVL.

The gene calls are TRBV5-1 and TRBJ1-2; D may be TRBD1 (6 bases). Germline loops: CDR1 SGHRS, CDR2 YFSETQ. Trimming cost V 0 bases and J 4 bases, with 10 bases left between them. CDR3 length: 14 amino acids. Here the CDR3 reads CASSLGGQGYGYTF. The CDR3 DNA follows: TGCGCCAGCAGCTTGGGGGGGCAAGGCTATGGCTACACCTTC.

The chain couples TRBV29-1 to TRBJ2-3; 12 bases fit TRBD2. Trimming at V came to 4 bases and at J to 6 bases, leaving 8 bases not matched to a gene. The CDR3 sequence is 15 residues long. CDR1 is SQVTM, CDR2 ANQGSEA, per germline. The CDR3 loop is CSVARLAGVGDTQYF. The CDR3 DNA reads TGCAGCGTTGCCAGACTAGCGGGAGTCGGGGATACGCAGTATTTT.

This chain connects TRBV9 to TRBJ2-2, with a tentative D call TRBD1 (5 bases). The germline V gene encodes CDR1 SGDLS and CDR2 YYNGEE. The CDR3 extends over 15 amino acids. V lost 0 bases to trimming and J lost 4 bases, with 10 bases between them. For the CDR3, the DNA is TGTGCCAGCAGCGTAGAAGGGGCAGGCACCGGGGAGCTGTTTTTT. It encodes CASSVEGAGTGELFF.

The genes are TRBV30 and TRBJ1-1; unclear D gene. Germline CDR1 and CDR2: GTSNPN and SVGIG (reference sequence). The CDR3 runs to 13 residues. Trimming removed 2 bases from V and 6 bases from J, with 13 bases in between. As DNA, the CDR3 is TGTGCCTGGAGTAGGGAGGTTTACGCTGAAGCTTTCTTT. It encodes CAWSREVYAEAFF.

The chain joins TRBV5-4 to TRBJ2-3; 7 bases match TRBD1. Germline lookup yields CDR1 SGHNT and CDR2 YYREEE (reference sequence). V was clipped by 1 base and J by 0 bases; unmatched bases: 5. CDR3 size: 16 residues. The CDR3 loop is CASSLKLGQSTDTQYF. The CDR3 region has the DNA TGTGCCAGCAGCTTGAAGCTGGGACAGAGCACAGATACGCAGTATTTT.

The rearrangement uses TRBV2 and TRBJ1-2, with TRBD1 as a possible D gene (5 bases). The germline V gene has CDR1 SNHLY and CDR2 FYNNEI. The germline V and J ends were trimmed by 5 bases and 5 bases, with 15 bases remaining between them. The CDR3 is 14 residues long. The CDR3 spells CASSYPRGEYGYTF. The CDR3 region has the DNA TGTGCCAGCAGTTACCCGCGGGGGGAGTATGGCTACACCTTC.

The chain has TRBV7-9 and TRBJ2-2; D possibly corresponds to TRBD2 (5 bases). Between the trimmed V and J ends, which lost 4 bases and 7 bases, there was a span of 19 bases. The V gene's germline CDR1 is SEHNR and CDR2 FQNEAQ (reference sequence). The CDR3 has 16 amino acids. The CDR3 region is CASSSMGGPTGGELFF. The CDR3 region has the DNA TGTGCCAGCAGCTCCATGGGCGGGCCCACCGGCGGGGAGCTGTTTTTT.

The rearrangement uses TRBV5-1 and TRBJ2-5; no firm D call. Trimming stripped 4 bases from V and 2 bases from J, with 9 bases between. CDR1 is SGHRS and CDR2 is YFSETQ in the germline V gene. CDR3 length equals 13 residues. CDR3 in DNA: TGCGCCAGCAGCCCTCGGGTTCAAGAGACCCAGTACTTC. It yields the protein CASSPRVQETQYF.